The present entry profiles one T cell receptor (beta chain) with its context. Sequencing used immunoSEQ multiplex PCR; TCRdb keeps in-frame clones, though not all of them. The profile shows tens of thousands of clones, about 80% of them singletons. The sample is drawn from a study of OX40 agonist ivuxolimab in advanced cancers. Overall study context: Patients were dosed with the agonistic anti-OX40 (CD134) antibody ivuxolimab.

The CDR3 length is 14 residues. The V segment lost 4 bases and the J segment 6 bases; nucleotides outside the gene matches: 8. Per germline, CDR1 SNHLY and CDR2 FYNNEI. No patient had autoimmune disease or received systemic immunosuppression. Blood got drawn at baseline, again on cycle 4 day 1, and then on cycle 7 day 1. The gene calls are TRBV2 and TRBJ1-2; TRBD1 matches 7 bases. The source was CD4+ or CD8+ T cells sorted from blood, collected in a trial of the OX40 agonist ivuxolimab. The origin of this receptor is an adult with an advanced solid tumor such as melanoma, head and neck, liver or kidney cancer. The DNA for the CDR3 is TGTGCCAGCAGTGTGATACAGGGGAGGGATGGCTACACCTTC. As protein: CASSVIQGRDGYTF.